A single sample is the source of the 18 T cell receptor beta chains below, sequenced in a study of blood T cell repertoires in COVID-19. The data were produced by immunoSEQ multiplex PCR, yet TCRdb's version contains in-frame clones alone and is incomplete. The table shows under 250,000 clones, with about 94% occurring only once. The sample comprised peripheral blood. These receptors originate from a man between 60 and 75 years old with COVID-19, enrolled during active disease.

The CDR3 protein is CASGQGFDKNIQYF. DNA of the CDR3: TGTGCCAGCGGACAAGGGTTTGACAAAAACATTCAGTACTTC. The V call is TRBV6-5, the J call TRBJ2-4; the D gene is possibly TRBD1 (5 bases). Trimming left V 8 bases short and J 3 bases short, with 14 bases between. The germline CDR1 and CDR2 sequences are MNHEY and SVGAGI. This CDR3 spans 14 amino acids.

V usage is TRBV14 and J usage is TRBJ1-2; TRBD1 might be the D (5 bases). V was clipped by 1 base and J by 4 bases, with 7 bases between them. The CDR3 runs 13 residues. Looked up from germline, CDR1 is SGHDN and CDR2 is FVKESK. CDR3 in DNA: TGTGCCAGCAGCCAAGGGGGGGGCTATGGCTACACCTTC. Its protein is CASSQGGGYGYTF. The variable domain in full, completed from reference TRBV14 and TRBJ1-2, reads EAGVTQFPSHSVIEKGQTVTLRCDPISGHDNLYWYRRVMGKEIKFLLHFVKESKQDESGMPNNRFLAERTGGTYSTLKVQPAELEDSGVYFCASSQGGGYGYTFGSGTRLTVV.

In DNA form, the CDR3 reads TGTGCCAGCAGCCCCCGACAGGGAGGATCCGGCTACACCTTC. Its protein is CASSPRQGGSGYTF. The V gene is TRBV14, the J gene TRBJ1-2; TRBD1 aligns across 7 bases. This CDR3 has 14 residues. The germline gives CDR1 SGHDN, CDR2 FVKESK. The V gene end was trimmed by 4 bases and the J gene end by 8 bases; junction bases not matched to a gene: 10.

The rearrangement links TRBV27 to TRBJ2-2, with 7 nucleotides matching TRBD1. Germline values: CDR1 MNHEY, CDR2 SMNVEV (reference sequence). The CDR3 sequence is 16 residues long. V shed 4 bases, J shed 4 bases, and the junction held 9 bases outside the gene matches. CDR3 region: CASSSTGVRRTGELFF. The CDR3 DNA follows: TGTGCCAGCAGTTCAACAGGGGTAAGGCGCACCGGGGAGCTGTTTTTT.

The chain is built from TRBV5-1 and TRBJ2-3; 9 nucleotides line up with TRBD1. The ends lost 3 bases at V and 5 bases at J; junction bases unmatched: 7. The germline CDR1 and CDR2 sequences are SGHRS and YFSETQ. CDR3 size: 15 residues. CDR3: CASSSGQGERDTQYF. The CDR3 bases are TGCGCCAGCAGCTCGGGACAGGGTGAAAGAGATACGCAGTATTTT.

The chain couples TRBV28 to TRBJ2-2, with 8 bases fitting TRBD1. CDR3 length: 15 residues. The germline V gene has CDR1 MDHEN and CDR2 SYDVKM. With V trimmed by 7 bases and J by 1 base, 5 bases remained unmatched. CDR3 sequence: CASTLGTGNTGELFF. In DNA, the CDR3 is TGTGCCAGCACCTTGGGGACAGGGAACACCGGGGAGCTGTTTTTT.

The chain links TRBV10-3 to TRBJ2-7; no clear D. Per germline, CDR1 ENHRY and CDR2 SYGVKD. The CDR3 consists of 12 residues. V was shortened by 9 bases and J by 3 bases, with 12 bases between the two germline ends. The CDR3 loop is CAISNNNYEQYF. The CDR3 DNA sequence: TGTGCCATTTCAAACAACAACTACGAGCAGTACTTC.

V and J are TRBV28 and TRBJ1-3; D uncertain. V gave up 7 bases and J gave up 0 bases, with 10 bases separating them. The CDR3 spans 14 residues. CDR1 and CDR2 (germline): MDHEN, SYDVKM. The DNA of the CDR3 is TGTGCCAGCACGGGGTCGACCTCTGGAAACACCATATATTTT. It codes for CASTGSTSGNTIYF.

The J gene is TRBJ1-2, the V gene TRBV18; D not certain. CDR1 and CDR2 (germline): KGHSH, LQKENI. With 3 bases removed from V and 4 bases from J, the gap between germline ends came to 9 bases. There are 13 residues in the CDR3. The CDR3 here is CASSPGVLYGYTF. CDR3 nucleotide sequence: TGTGCCAGCTCACCGGGAGTACTCTATGGCTACACCTTC.

This clone was counted once. The rearrangement joins TRBV5-6 to TRBJ1-5; maybe TRBD1 (6 bases). Germline CDR1 SGHDT, CDR2 YYEEEE. V was clipped by 4 bases and J by 2 bases, with 10 bases between them. The CDR3 totals 14 residues. CDR3 residues: CASSATGRNQPQHF. The CDR3 DNA follows: TGTGCCAGCAGCGCGACAGGCCGCAATCAGCCCCAGCATTTT.

The V gene is TRBV12-3 or TRBV12-4, the J gene TRBJ1-2, with TRBD1 identical over 7 bases. The CDR3 runs to 13 residues. V shed 6 bases and J 3 bases; nucleotides not matched to a gene: 4. The CDR3, as DNA: TGTGCCAGCAGAAAAACAGGGGACTATGGCTACACCTTC. Protein: CASRKTGDYGYTF.

The rearrangement joins TRBV7-8 to TRBJ1-2; 10 bases match TRBD1. The CDR3 has 14 amino acids. V shed 4 bases, J shed 6 bases, and the junction held 5 bases outside the gene matches. Germline-derived CDR1 and CDR2 are SGHVS and FQNEAQ. CDR3 in amino acids: CASSYGQGENGYTF. DNA of the CDR3: TGTGCCAGCAGCTACGGACAGGGGGAGAATGGCTACACCTTC. The whole variable domain, filled in from reference TRBV7-8 and TRBJ1-2, reads GAGVSQSPRYKVAKRGQDVALRCDPISGHVSLFWYQQALGQGPEFLTYFQNEAQLDKSGLPSDRFFAERPEGSVSTLKIQRTQQEDSAVYLCASSYGQGENGYTFGSGTRLTVV.

The rearrangement links TRBV5-8 to TRBJ1-4; 8 bases fit TRBD1. CDR3 size: 16 residues. The ends lost 4 bases at V and 3 bases at J; junction bases unmatched: 8. The germline V gene has CDR1 SGHTS and CDR2 YDEGEE. CDR3 residues: CASSTAGGNANEKLFF. CDR3 coding DNA: TGTGCCAGCAGCACCGCAGGGGGCAATGCTAATGAAAAACTGTTTTTT.

The gene calls are TRBV6-1 and TRBJ2-7; possibly TRBD1 or TRBD2 for D (9 bases each). This CDR3 spans 18 amino acids. V was clipped by 4 bases and J by 5 bases, with 27 bases between them. Looked up from germline, CDR1 is MNHNS and CDR2 is SASEGT. CDR3 in amino acids: CASSVSGQGLAGRNEQYF. In DNA, the CDR3 is TGTGCCAGCAGTGTGTCGGGACAGGGCCTAGCGGGAAGGAACGAGCAGTACTTC.

The chain carries TRBV4-2 and TRBJ2-3; 8 bases are a match to TRBD2. Germline values: CDR1 LGHNA, CDR2 YNFKEQ. The CDR3 contains 14 residues. V dropped 8 bases and J dropped 2; count of bases not matched to a gene: 6. The DNA of the CDR3 is TGTGCCAGCGCCCGGGGGGGGGCCACAGATACGCAGTATTTT. This gives the protein CASARGGATDTQYF.

The table lists this clone with a few counts. The V and J genes are TRBV29-1 and TRBJ2-2, with 8 bases matching TRBD1. The trim removed 6 bases at V and 2 bases at J, leaving 8 bases unmatched. Germline CDR1 is SQVTM and CDR2 is ANQGSEA. The CDR3 runs 15 residues. CDR3 sequence reads: CSVRAGTGNTGELFF. CDR3 coding DNA: TGCAGCGTCAGAGCCGGGACAGGTAACACCGGGGAGCTGTTTTTT.

The chain recombines TRBV10-1 with TRBJ1-1, with TRBD1 matching over 9 bases. This CDR3 is 16 amino acids long. Germline CDR1 is WNHNN and CDR2 is SYGVQD (reference sequence). The V segment lost 3 bases and the J segment 0 bases; nucleotides outside the gene matches: 5. DNA for the CDR3: TGCGCCAGCAGTGAATTCGGGACAGGGCTGAACACTGAAGCTTTCTTT. This sequence encodes CASSEFGTGLNTEAFF.

V gene TRBV5-6 combines with J gene TRBJ1-1; TRBD1 is a possible D gene (6 bases). Germline V gene lookup returns CDR1 SGHDT and CDR2 YYEEEE. The V end lost 0 bases, the J end lost 11 bases, and 11 bases lay between the germline ends. There are 12 residues in the CDR3. The CDR3: CASSLGQVEAFF. DNA of the CDR3: TGTGCCAGCAGCTTGGGACAGGTAGAGGCTTTCTTT.